This T cell receptor (beta chain) was captured by sequencing in a study of Ad26.COV2.S vaccination and SARS-CoV-2 variants. Study information: The study gave Ad26.COV2.S intramuscularly, once or twice 56 days apart.

Note on this clone: The antigen is unknown.

The method was immunoSEQ multiplex PCR; TCRdb's version includes in-frame clones alone and lacks a portion of them. The table shows hundreds of thousands of clones, with roughly 84% occurring only once. Treatment in this sample: about 20 received Ad26.COV2.S at low or high dose, single or two shots; 5 received placebo; per-sample allocation not given. Day 63 following the first vaccine or placebo injection was when the samples were taken. The germline V and J ends were trimmed by 4 bases and 7 bases, with 8 bases remaining between them. Germline loops: CDR1 KGHSH, CDR2 LQKENI. The CDR3 runs 13 residues. General study points: Vaccine recipients had higher spike-specific TCR breadth than placebo recipients. Vaccine recipients and placebo recipients showed similar non-spike TCR breadth. The TCR breadth and depth analyses may have understated or missed part of the total T cell responses.

The sample in question was peripheral blood, obtained in a trial of Ad26.COV2.S vaccine versus placebo. The chain joins TRBV18 to TRBJ1-6; weak D call: TRBD1 (6 bases). The clonotype was recovered from a person aged 18-60 years who received the Ad26.COV2.S COVID-19 vaccine or a placebo. In DNA form, the CDR3 reads TGTGCCAGCTCACTCGACAGGAATTCACCCCTCCACTTT. As protein: CASSLDRNSPLHF.